This T cell receptor beta chain was recorded in a study of CD8 T cells in Susac syndrome. Study overall: Among the Susac syndrome patients sequenced, 5 or 6 had active disease and roughly 8 were in remission.

Germline lookup yields CDR1 SQVTM and CDR2 ANQGSEA. The length of the CDR3 is 15 residues. The V and J ends lost 6 bases and 5 bases, in that order; junction bases with no gene match: 7. cDNA came from around 0.5 to 1 ug RNA primed by random hexamers. From the immunoSEQ multiplex PCR reads, TCRdb called clonotypes with MiXCR, one entry per CDR3 protein. The repertoire holds tens of thousands of distinct CDR3 sequences, roughly 93% seen once, with 0.15% in the top ten. This clonotype originated in a human donor with Susac syndrome. The chain recombines TRBV29-1 with TRBJ2-1; 13 bases map to TRBD2. The material sequenced was CD4+ T cells from PBMCs. The CDR3 coding sequence is TGCAGCGTCGCAGGGACTAGCGGGGCAAACAATGAGCAGTTCTTC. Protein product: CSVAGTSGANNEQFF.